The rows below give T cell receptor beta chains drawn from one sample of a study of T-cell memory formation after mild COVID-19. TCRdb used MiXCR to reprocess the 5' RACE reads, holding one entry per CDR3 protein. The sample lists roughly 52,000 distinct CDR3 sequences, around 7% occurring once. Sequencing was performed on PBMCs or a T cell subset sorted from them (not recorded which). These TCRs come from a man between 18 and 35 years old who had mild COVID-19 (a few samples of this study predate the infection). Cell type and time point are not known. Both conserved end residues are part of each CDR3. A D gene is named only where the DNA matches it firmly. Size is stated for part of the rows, as once, few or many counts, or as a class when the clone is expanded.

CDR3aa	CDR3nt	abundance	v_gene	j_gene	d_gene
CASSSETWDTEAFF	TGCGCCAGCAGCTCAGAAACCTGGGACACTGAAGCTTTCTTT	NA	TRBV5-1	TRBJ1-1	NA
CASRRTGGLNTEAFF	TGCGCCAGCAGGAGGACAGGGGGCCTGAACACTGAAGCTTTCTTT	NA	TRBV5-1	TRBJ1-1	TRBD1
CASSLVGREETQYF	TGCGCCAGCAGCTTGGTTGGGCGCGAAGAGACCCAGTACTTC	few	TRBV5-1	TRBJ2-5	NA
CASSPRSGDGYTF	TGTGCCAGCAGCCCACGGTCCGGGGATGGCTACACCTTC	few	TRBV7-2	TRBJ1-2	NA
CASIEEVSYNSPLHF	TGTGCCAGCATTGAGGAGGTTTCCTATAATTCACCCCTCCACTTT	few	TRBV6-1	TRBJ1-6	NA
CASSSGPPPYEKLFF	TGTGCCAGCAGTTCCGGTCCTCCACCTTATGAAAAACTGTTTTTT	NA	TRBV12-3/TRBV12-4	TRBJ1-4	NA
CSAQRGQSYEQYF	TGCAGTGCGCAAAGGGGGCAGTCCTACGAGCAGTACTTC	many	TRBV20-1	TRBJ2-7	TRBD1
CASSPGALETQYF	TGTGCCAGCAGTCCGGGGGCGTTAGAGACCCAGTACTTC	many	TRBV12-3/TRBV12-4	TRBJ2-5	NA
CASSLEGVNQPQHF	TGTGCCAGCAGTCTAGAGGGCGTCAATCAGCCCCAGCATTTT	NA	TRBV12-3/TRBV12-4	TRBJ1-5	NA
CATSAGPGENGYTF	TGTGCCACCAGTGCCGGACCCGGGGAGAATGGCTACACCTTC	few	TRBV24-1	TRBJ1-2	NA
CASTGQPYEQYF	TGTGCCAGCACCGGACAGCCATATGAGCAGTACTTC	NA	TRBV2	TRBJ2-7	NA
CASSPGGSKSGANVLTF	TGTGCCAGCAGCCCAGGGGGGTCCAAATCTGGGGCCAACGTCCTGACTTTC	NA	TRBV7-2	TRBJ2-6	NA
CASSPEGQNYGYTF	TGTGCCAGCTCACCTGAGGGACAGAACTATGGCTACACCTTC	few	TRBV18	TRBJ1-2	TRBD1
CSASEPAQETQYF	TGCAGTGCTAGCGAGCCGGCACAAGAGACCCAGTACTTC	NA	TRBV20-1	TRBJ2-5	NA
CASSLMGTVTEAFF	TGTGCCAGCAGTTTAATGGGTACCGTTACTGAAGCTTTCTTT	NA	TRBV12-3/TRBV12-4	TRBJ1-1	NA
CASSMEGNSNQPQHF	TGTGCCAGTAGTATGGAGGGGAATAGCAATCAGCCCCAGCATTTT	few	TRBV19	TRBJ1-5	NA
CSARERTSAGDTQYF	TGCAGTGCTAGAGAAAGGACTAGCGCGGGAGATACGCAGTATTTT	many	TRBV20-1	TRBJ2-3	TRBD2
CASSTDDSFRFF	TGTGCCAGCAGTACAGACGACAGTTTCCGGTTCTTC	NA	TRBV2	TRBJ2-1	NA
CASSEVGPPVF	TGTGCCAGCAGTGAAGTGGGTCCACCGGTCTTC	many	TRBV2	TRBJ2-1	NA
CASRFTGSYGYTF	TGTGCCAGCAGATTTACAGGGAGCTATGGCTACACCTTC	NA	TRBV5-6	TRBJ1-2	NA
CASSLPTGYNEQFF	TGCGCCAGCAGCTTACCGACAGGGTACAATGAGCAGTTCTTC	few	TRBV5-1	TRBJ2-1	TRBD1
CASSSQRETQYF	TGTGCCAGCAGCTCTCAGCGAGAGACCCAGTACTTC	many	TRBV7-2	TRBJ2-5	NA
CASSNPGAGAFF	TGTGCCAGCAGCAACCCCGGGGCGGGAGCTTTCTTT	NA	TRBV9	TRBJ1-1	NA
CSASDGILGNQPQHF	TGCAGCGCCTCGGACGGGATCTTGGGCAATCAGCCCCAGCATTTT	few	TRBV29-1	TRBJ1-5	NA